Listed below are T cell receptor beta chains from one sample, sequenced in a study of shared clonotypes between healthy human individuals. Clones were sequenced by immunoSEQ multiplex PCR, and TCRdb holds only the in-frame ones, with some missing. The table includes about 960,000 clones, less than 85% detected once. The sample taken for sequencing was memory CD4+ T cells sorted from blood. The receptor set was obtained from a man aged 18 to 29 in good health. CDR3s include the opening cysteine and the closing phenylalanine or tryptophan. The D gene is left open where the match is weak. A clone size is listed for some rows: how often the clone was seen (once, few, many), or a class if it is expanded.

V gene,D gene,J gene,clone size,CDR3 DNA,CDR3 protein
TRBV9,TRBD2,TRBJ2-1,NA,TGTGCCAGCAGCGGGGGACTAGCGGGAGTCAATGAGCAGTTCTTC,CASSGGLAGVNEQFF
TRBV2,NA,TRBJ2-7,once,TGTGCCAGCAGTCCGGAGGGGACTGCGTCCTACGAGCAGTACTTC,CASSPEGTASYEQYF
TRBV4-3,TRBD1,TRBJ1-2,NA,TGCGCCAGCAGCCAAGCGACAGGGGGTGGCTATGGCTACACCTTC,CASSQATGGGYGYTF
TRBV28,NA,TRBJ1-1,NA,TGTGCCAGCACGTCGCCCCTGGGCACTGAAGCTTTCTTT,CASTSPLGTEAFF
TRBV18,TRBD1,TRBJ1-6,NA,TGTGCCAGCTCACCGGGGATCAGGGGGGGACTTGCGGCCCTCCACTTT,CASSPGIRGGLAALHF
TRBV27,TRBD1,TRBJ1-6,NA,TGTGCCAGCAGTTTAATGAGGTCCGGGACAGGGAGCTCCTATAATTCACCCCTCCACTTT,CASSLMRSGTGSSYNSPLHF
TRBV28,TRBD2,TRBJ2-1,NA,TGTGCCAGCTTTCAAGCGGGGGGTGTATACAATGAGCAGTTCTTC,CASFQAGGVYNEQFF
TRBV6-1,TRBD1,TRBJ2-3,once,TGTGCCAGCAGATCAGACAGGGCGACAGATACGCAGTATTTT,CASRSDRATDTQYF
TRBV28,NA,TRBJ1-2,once,TGTGCCAGCTCCCCGGGCATCTATGGCTACACCTTC,CASSPGIYGYTF
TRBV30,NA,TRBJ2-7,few,TGTGCCTGGAGTCCGCCACTAGCAGAGGTTAACGAGCAGTACTTC,CAWSPPLAEVNEQYF
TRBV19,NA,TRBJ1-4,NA,TGTGCCAGTAGTATTTGGGCAGGGTCGGAAAAACTGTTTTTT,CASSIWAGSEKLFF
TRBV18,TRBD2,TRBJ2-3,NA,TGTGCCAGCTCATCAGCGGGAGTCAGCACAGATACGCAGTATTTT,CASSSAGVSTDTQYF
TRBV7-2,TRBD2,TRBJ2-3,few,TGTGCCAGCAGCTTAGGGGCTAGCGGGGCCACAGATACGCAGTATTTT,CASSLGASGATDTQYF
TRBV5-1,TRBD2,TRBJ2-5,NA,TGCGCCAGCAGAGTATACCCTAGCGGTCTGGGTGAGACCCAGTACTTC,CASRVYPSGLGETQYF
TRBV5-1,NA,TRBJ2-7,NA,TGCGCCAGCAGCTTGCAGGGTACTTCCTCCTACGAGCAGTACTTC,CASSLQGTSSYEQYF
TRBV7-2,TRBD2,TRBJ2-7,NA,TGTGCCAGCAGCTTAATTTCCGGGGCGGGCGGGAGCTACGAGCAGTACTTC,CASSLISGAGGSYEQYF
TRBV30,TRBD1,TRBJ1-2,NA,TGTGCCTGGAGTAGACAGGGGAACGGCTACACCTTC,CAWSRQGNGYTF
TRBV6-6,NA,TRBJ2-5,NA,TGTGCCAGCAGTTTCGGGAGCCGGGAGACCCAGTACTTC,CASSFGSRETQYF
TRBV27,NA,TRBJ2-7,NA,TGTGCCAGCAGTTTATCGGTCCCCGTGACCGAGCAGTACTTC,CASSLSVPVTEQYF
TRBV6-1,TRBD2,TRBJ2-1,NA,TGTGCCAGCAGTGAAGCTAGCGGGCAGTCGGGTGAGCAGTTCTTC,CASSEASGQSGEQFF